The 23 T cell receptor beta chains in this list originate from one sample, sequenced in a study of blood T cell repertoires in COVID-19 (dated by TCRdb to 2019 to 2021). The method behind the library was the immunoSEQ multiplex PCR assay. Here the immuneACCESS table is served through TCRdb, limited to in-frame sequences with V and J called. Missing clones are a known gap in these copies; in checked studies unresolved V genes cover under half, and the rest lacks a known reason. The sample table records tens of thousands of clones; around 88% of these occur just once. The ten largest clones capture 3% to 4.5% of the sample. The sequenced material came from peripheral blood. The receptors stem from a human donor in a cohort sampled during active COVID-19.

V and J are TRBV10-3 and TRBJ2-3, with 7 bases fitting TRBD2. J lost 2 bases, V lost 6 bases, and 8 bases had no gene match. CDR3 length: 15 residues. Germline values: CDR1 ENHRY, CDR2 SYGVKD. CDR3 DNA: TGTGCCATCAGCACTAGCGCGAGTGACACAGATACGCAGTATTTT. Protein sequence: CAISTSASDTDTQYF.

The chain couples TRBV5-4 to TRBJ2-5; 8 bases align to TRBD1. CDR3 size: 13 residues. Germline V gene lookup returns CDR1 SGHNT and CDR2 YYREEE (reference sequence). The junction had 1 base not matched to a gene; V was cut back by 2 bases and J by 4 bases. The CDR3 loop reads CASSFTGGETQYF. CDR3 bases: TGTGCCAGCAGCTTTACAGGGGGAGAGACCCAGTACTTC. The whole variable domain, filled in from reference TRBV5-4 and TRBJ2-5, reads ETGVTQSPTHLIKTRGQQVTLRCSSQSGHNTVSWYQQALGQGPQFIFQYYREEENGRGNFPPRFSGLQFPNYSSELNVNALELDDSALYLCASSFTGGETQYFGPGTRLLVL.

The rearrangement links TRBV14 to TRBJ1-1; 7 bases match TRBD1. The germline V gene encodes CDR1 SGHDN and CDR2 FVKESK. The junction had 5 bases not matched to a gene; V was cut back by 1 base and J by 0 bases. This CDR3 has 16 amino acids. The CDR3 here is CASSQVLGQLNTEAFF. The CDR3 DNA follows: TGTGCCAGCAGCCAAGTTTTGGGACAGTTGAACACTGAAGCTTTCTTT.

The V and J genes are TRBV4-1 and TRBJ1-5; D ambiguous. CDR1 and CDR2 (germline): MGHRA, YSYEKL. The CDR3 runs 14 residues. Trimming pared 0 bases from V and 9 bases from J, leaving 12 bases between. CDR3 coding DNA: TGCGCCAGCAGCCAAGATGACCTCCGGGGGCCCCAGCATTTT. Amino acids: CASSQDDLRGPQHF.

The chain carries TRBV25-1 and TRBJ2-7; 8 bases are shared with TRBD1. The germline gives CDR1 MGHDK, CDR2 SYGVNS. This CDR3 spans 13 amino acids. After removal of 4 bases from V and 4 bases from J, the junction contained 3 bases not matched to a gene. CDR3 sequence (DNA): TGTGCCAGCAGTGCGACAGGGGATTACGAGCAGTACTTC. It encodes CASSATGDYEQYF.

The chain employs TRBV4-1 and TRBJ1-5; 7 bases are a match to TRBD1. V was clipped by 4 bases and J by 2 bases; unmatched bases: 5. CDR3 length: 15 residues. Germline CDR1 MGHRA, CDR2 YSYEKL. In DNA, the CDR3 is TGCGCCAGCAGCCGGCTAACAGGGGGCAATCAGCCCCAGCATTTT. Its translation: CASSRLTGGNQPQHF.

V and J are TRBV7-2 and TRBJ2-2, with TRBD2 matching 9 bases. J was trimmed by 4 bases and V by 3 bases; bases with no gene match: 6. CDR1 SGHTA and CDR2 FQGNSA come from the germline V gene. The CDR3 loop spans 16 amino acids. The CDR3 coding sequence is TGTGCCAGCAGCTTGCAACCGGGACTAGCCACCGGGGAGCTGTTTTTT. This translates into CASSLQPGLATGELFF.

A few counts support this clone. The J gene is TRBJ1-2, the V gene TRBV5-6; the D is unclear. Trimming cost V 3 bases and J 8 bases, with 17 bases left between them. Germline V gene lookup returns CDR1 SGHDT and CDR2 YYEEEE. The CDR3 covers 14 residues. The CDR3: CASSSPGSRGGYTF. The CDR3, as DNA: TGTGCCAGCAGCTCTCCCGGGTCTCGAGGAGGCTACACCTTC.

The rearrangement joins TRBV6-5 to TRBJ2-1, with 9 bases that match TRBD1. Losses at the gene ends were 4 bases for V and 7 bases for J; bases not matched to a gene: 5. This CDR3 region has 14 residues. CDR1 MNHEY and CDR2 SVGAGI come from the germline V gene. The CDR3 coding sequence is TGTGCCAGCAGTTTCGACAGGGGGAGAAATGAGCAGTTCTTC. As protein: CASSFDRGRNEQFF.

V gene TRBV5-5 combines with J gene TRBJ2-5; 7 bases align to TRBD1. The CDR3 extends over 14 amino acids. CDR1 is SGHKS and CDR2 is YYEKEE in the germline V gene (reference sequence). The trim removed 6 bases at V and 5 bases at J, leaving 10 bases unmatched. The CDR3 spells CASTEQGRGETQYF. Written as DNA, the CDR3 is TGTGCCAGCACAGAACAGGGGAGAGGGGAGACCCAGTACTTC.

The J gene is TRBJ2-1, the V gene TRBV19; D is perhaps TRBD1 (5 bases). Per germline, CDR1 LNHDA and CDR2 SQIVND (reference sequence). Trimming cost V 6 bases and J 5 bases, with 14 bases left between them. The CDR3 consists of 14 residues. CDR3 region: CASSLRETHNEQFF. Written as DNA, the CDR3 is TGTGCCAGTAGCCTCAGGGAAACCCACAATGAGCAGTTCTTC.

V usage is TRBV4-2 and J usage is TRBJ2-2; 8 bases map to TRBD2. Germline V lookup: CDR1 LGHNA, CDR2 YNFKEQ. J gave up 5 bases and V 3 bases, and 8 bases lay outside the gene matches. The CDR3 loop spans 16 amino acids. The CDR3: CASSHGGGGRTGELFF. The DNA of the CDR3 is TGTGCCAGCAGCCATGGAGGCGGGGGGCGGACCGGGGAGCTGTTTTTT.

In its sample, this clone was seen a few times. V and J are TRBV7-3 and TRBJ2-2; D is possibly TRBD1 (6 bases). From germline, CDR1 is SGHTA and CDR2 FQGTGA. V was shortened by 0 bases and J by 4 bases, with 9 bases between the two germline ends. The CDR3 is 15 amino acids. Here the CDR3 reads CASSLTGGATGELFF. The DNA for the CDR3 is TGTGCCAGCAGCTTAACAGGGGGTGCCACCGGGGAGCTGTTTTTT.

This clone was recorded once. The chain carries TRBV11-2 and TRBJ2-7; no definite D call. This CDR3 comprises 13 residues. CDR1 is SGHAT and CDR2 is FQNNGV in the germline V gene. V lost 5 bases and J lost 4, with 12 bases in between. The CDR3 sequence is CASSPFTRYEQYF. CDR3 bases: TGTGCCAGCAGCCCCTTTACGAGGTACGAGCAGTACTTC. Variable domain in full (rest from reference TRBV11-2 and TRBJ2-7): EAGVAQSPRYKIIEKRQSVAFWCNPISGHATLYWYQQILGQGPKLLIQFQNNGVVDDSQLPKDRFSAERLKGVDSTLKIQPAKLEDSAVYLCASSPFTRYEQYFGPGTRLTVT.

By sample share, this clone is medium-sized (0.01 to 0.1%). DNA for the CDR3: TGTGCCTGCCATCTAGCGGGAGTACCAGGGGCCAACGTCCTGACTTTC. This gives the protein CACHLAGVPGANVLTF. The chain recombines TRBV30 with TRBJ2-6; 10 nucleotides align to TRBD2. CDR3 length: 16 amino acids. Germline values: CDR1 GTSNPN, CDR2 SVGIG (reference sequence). Unmatched junction bases numbered 9, after V lost 6 bases and J lost 4 bases.

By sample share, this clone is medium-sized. CDR3 DNA: TGTGCCAGCAGTGAAGCGCAGGGACAGGGCCCAGAGACCCAGTACTTC. Residues: CASSEAQGQGPETQYF. This chain links TRBV6-1 with TRBJ2-5, with 9 bases aligning to TRBD1. The length of the CDR3 is 16 residues. The V segment lost 0 bases and the J segment 4 bases; nucleotides outside the gene matches: 6. Per the germline V gene, CDR1 is MNHNS and CDR2 is SASEGT.

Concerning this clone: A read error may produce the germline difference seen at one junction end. The DNA of the CDR3 is TGTGCCGGCAGCTCTAAACTAGGGGGATTCGAGGCTGCCTACAATGAGCAGTTCTTC. Protein: CAGSSKLGGFEAAYNEQFF. This chain uses TRBV7-9 with TRBJ2-1; perhaps TRBD1 as D (6 bases). The CDR3 is made up of 19 amino acids. Germline-derived CDR1 and CDR2 are SEHNR and FQNEAQ (reference sequence).

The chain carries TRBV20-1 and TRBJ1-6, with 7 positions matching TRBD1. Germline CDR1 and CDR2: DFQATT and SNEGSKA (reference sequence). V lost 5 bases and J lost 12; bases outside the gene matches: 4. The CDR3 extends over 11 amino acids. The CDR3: CSAARGQPLHF. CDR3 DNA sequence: TGCAGTGCTGCAAGGGGGCAACCCCTCCACTTT.

The DNA for the CDR3 is TGTGCCAGCAGCCCCTGGACAGGCGGTGGATCACCCCTCCACTTT. It is translated as CASSPWTGGGSPLHF. The chain recombines TRBV7-2 with TRBJ1-6, with TRBD1 identical over 7 bases. V gave up 5 bases and J gave up 10 bases; unmatched junction bases: 11. Germline V gives CDR1 SGHTA, CDR2 FQGNSA. This CDR3 region has 15 residues.

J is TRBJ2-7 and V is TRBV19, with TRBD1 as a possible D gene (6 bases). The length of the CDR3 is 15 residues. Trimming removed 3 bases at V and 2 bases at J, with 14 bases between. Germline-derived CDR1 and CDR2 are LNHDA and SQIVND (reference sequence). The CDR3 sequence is CASSIARTVTYEQYF. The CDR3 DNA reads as TGTGCCAGTAGTATCGCGAGGACAGTAACCTACGAGCAGTACTTC.

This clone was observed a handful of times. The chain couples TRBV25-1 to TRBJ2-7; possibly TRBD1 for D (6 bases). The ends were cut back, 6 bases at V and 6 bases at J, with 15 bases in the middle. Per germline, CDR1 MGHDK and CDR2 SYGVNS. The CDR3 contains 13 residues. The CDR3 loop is CASSRDTGGEQYF. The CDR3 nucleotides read TGTGCCAGCAGCCGGGACACGGGCGGCGAGCAGTACTTC.

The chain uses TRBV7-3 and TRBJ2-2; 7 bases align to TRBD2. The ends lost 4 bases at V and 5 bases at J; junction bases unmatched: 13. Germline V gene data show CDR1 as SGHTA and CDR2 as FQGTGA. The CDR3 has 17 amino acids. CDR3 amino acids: CASSSPPGTNPTGELFF. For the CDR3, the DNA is TGTGCCAGCAGCTCCCCTCCAGGGACTAACCCAACCGGGGAGCTGTTTTTT.

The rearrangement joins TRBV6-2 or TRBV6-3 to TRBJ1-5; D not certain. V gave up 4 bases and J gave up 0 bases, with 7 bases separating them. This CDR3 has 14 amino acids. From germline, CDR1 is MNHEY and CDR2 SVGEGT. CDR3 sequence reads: CASSSDISNQPQHF. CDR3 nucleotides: TGTGCCAGCAGTTCCGACATTAGCAATCAGCCCCAGCATTTT.